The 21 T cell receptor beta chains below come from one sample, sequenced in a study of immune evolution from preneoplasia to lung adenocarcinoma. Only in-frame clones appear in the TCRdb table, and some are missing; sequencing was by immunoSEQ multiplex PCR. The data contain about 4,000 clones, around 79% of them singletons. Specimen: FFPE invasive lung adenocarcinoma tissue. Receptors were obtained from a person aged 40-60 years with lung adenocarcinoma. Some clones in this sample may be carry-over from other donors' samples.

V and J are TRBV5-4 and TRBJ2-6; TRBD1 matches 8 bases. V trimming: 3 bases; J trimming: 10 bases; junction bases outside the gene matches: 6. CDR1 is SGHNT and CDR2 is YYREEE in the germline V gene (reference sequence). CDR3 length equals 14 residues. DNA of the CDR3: TGTGCCAGCAGCTCTAACAGACAGGGGAACGTCCTGACTTTC. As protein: CASSSNRQGNVLTF. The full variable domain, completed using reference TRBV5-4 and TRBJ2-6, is ETGVTQSPTHLIKTRGQQVTLRCSSQSGHNTVSWYQQALGQGPQFIFQYYREEENGRGNFPPRFSGLQFPNYSSELNVNALELDDSALYLCASSSNRQGNVLTFGAGSRLTVL.

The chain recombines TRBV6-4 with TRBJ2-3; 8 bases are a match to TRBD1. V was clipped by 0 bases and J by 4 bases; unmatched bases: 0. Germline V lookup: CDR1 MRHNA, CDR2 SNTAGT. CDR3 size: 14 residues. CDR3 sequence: CASSDSQGADTQYF. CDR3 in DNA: TGTGCCAGCAGTGACTCACAGGGGGCAGATACGCAGTATTTT.

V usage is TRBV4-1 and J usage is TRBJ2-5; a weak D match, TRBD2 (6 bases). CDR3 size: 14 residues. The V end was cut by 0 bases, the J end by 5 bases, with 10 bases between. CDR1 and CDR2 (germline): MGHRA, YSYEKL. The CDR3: CASSQDPRGETQYF. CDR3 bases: TGCGCCAGCAGCCAAGATCCCCGGGGGGAGACCCAGTACTTC.

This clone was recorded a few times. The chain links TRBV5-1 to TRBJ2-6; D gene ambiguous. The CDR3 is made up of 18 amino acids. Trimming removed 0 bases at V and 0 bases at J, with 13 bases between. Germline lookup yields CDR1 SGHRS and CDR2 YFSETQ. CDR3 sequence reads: CASSLAVTASSGANVLTF. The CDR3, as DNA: TGCGCCAGCAGCTTGGCCGTAACAGCGAGCTCTGGGGCCAACGTCCTGACTTTC.

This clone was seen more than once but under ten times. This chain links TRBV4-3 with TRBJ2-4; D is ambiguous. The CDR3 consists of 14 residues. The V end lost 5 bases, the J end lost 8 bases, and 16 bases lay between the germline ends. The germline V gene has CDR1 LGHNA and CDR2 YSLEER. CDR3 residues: CASSDRTGVDIQYF. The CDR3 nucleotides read TGCGCCAGCAGCGATCGGACGGGTGTCGACATTCAGTACTTC.

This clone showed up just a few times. CDR3 protein: CASSSHTDRFRAFF. The CDR3, as DNA: TGTGCCAGCAGCTCTCACACGGACAGGTTCCGAGCTTTCTTT. This chain uses TRBV21-1 with TRBJ1-1; the table calls TRBD1, which could not be checked here. TRBV21-1 is flagged as a pseudogene. The CDR3 runs 14 residues.

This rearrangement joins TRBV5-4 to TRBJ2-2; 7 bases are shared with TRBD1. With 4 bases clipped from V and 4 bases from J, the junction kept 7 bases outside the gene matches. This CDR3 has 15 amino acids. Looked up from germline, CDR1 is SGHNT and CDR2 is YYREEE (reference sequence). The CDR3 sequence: CASSARQGPTGELFF. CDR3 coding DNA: TGTGCCAGCAGCGCAAGACAGGGACCCACCGGGGAGCTGTTTTTT.

CDR3 residues: CASSLLGLGNQPQHF. In DNA, the CDR3 is TGTGCCAGCAGTTTGTTAGGGCTCGGCAATCAGCCCCAGCATTTT. The chain links TRBV27 to TRBJ1-5; D is unresolved. CDR3 length equals 15 residues. Trimming took 3 bases from V and 2 from J, leaving 11 bases between them. The germline gives CDR1 MNHEY, CDR2 SMNVEV (reference sequence).

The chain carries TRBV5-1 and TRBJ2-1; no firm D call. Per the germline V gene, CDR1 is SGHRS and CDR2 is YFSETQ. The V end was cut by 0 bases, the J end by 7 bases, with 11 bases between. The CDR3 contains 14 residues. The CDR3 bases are TGCGCCAGCAGCTTGGAGGACGTCCGTAATGAGCAGTTCTTC. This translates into CASSLEDVRNEQFF.

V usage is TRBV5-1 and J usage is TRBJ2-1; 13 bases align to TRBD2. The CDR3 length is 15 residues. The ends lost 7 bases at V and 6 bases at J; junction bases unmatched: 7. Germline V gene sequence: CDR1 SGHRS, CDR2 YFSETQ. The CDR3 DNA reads TGCGCCAGCTCTCCGGGACTAGCGGGAATCAATGAGCAGTTCTTC. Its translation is CASSPGLAGINEQFF.

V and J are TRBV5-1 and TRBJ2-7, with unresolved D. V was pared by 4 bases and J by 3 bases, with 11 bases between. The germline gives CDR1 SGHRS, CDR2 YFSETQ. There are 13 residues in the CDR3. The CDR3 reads CASSPGRNYEQYF. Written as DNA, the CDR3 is TGCGCCAGCAGCCCAGGACGGAACTACGAGCAGTACTTC.

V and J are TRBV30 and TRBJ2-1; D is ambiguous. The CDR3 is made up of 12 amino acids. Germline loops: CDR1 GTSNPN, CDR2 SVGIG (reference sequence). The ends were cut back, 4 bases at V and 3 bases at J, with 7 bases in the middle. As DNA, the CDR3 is TGTGCCTGGAAACCCGTCTACAATGAGCAGTTCTTC. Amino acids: CAWKPVYNEQFF.

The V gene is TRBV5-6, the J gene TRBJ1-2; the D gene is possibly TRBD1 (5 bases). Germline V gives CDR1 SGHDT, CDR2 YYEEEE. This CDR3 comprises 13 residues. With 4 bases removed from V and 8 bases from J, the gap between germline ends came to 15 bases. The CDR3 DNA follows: TGTGCCAGCAGCCCACAGCCGGGGGACGGCTACACCTTC. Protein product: CASSPQPGDGYTF.

This CDR3 reads CASSPTSNQPQHF. In nucleotides, the CDR3 is TGTGCCAGCAGCCCTACAAGCAATCAGCCCCAGCATTTT. The chain recombines TRBV27 with TRBJ1-5; D uncertain. Germline CDR1 MNHEY, CDR2 SMNVEV (reference sequence). CDR3 length: 13 residues. The V end was cut by 6 bases, the J end by 1 base, with 7 bases between.

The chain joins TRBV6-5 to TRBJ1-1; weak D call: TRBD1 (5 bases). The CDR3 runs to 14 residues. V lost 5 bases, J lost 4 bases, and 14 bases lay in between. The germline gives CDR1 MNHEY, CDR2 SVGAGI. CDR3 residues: CASSRLGRGTEAFF. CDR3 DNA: TGTGCCAGCAGTAGGTTGGGGAGGGGCACTGAAGCTTTCTTT.

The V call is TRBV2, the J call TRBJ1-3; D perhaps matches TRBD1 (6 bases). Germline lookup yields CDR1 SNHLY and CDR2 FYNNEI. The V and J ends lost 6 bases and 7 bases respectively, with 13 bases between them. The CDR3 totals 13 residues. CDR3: CASRPGVVNTIYF. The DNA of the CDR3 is TGTGCCAGCAGGCCAGGGGTTGTCAACACCATATATTTT.

CDR3 DNA sequence: TGTGCCAGCAGTCCGTGGACAGGGGCTAACTATGGCTACACCTTC. Translated, it gives CASSPWTGANYGYTF. The V call is TRBV6-6, the J call TRBJ1-2; 9 positions agree with TRBD1. J was trimmed by 0 bases and V by 5 bases; bases with no gene match: 4. Per the germline V gene, CDR1 is MNHNY and CDR2 is SVGAGI (reference sequence). The CDR3 spans 15 residues.

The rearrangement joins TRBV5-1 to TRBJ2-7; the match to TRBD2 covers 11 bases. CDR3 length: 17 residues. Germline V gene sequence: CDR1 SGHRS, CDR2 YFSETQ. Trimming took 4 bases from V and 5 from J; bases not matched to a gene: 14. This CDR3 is CASSPLVAGTSGDEQYF. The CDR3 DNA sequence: TGCGCCAGCAGCCCCCTGGTGGCCGGGACTAGCGGAGACGAGCAGTACTTC.

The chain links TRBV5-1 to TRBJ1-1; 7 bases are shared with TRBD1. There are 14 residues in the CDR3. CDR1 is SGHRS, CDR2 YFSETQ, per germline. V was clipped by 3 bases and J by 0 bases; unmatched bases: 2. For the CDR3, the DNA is TGCGCCAGCAGCTGGACAGGTATGAACACTGAAGCTTTCTTT. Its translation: CASSWTGMNTEAFF.

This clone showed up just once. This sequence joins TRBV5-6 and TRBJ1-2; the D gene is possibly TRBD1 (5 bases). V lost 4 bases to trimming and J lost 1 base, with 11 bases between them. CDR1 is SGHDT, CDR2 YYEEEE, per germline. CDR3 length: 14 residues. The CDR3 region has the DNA TGTGCCAGCAGCCTCTACGACAGTAACTATGGCTACACCTTC. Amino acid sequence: CASSLYDSNYGYTF.

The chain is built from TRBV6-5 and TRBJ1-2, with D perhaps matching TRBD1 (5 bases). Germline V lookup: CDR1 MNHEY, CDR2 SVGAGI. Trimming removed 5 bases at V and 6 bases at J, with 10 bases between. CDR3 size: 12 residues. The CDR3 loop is CASSALGDGYTF. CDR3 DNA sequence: TGTGCCAGCAGTGCACTGGGGGATGGCTACACCTTC.